Sequencing of this T cell receptor beta chain was carried out in a study of shared clonotypes between healthy human individuals. Study-level information: Three CD4 naive, three CD4 memory, two CD8 naive and one CD8 memory plate were used per donor. Broader study findings: The study found lower generation probabilities in non-shared clonotypes than in those shared by all four donors.

About this clone itself: The target antigen is unknown.

Positively selected for CCR7, the CD45RO-negative cells used as naive CD8 cells excluded terminally differentiated effector memory CD45RA+ cells. Only in-frame clones appear in the TCRdb table, and some are missing; sequencing was by immunoSEQ multiplex PCR. The repertoire holds around 2,100,000 clones, with about 95% as singletons. This receptor was taken from a man aged 18-30 years in good health. The specimen sequenced was naive CD8+ T cells sorted from blood.

The CDR3 reads CASSEFRGTEAFF. Here the CDR3 DNA reads TGCGCCAGCAGTGAGTTCAGGGGGACTGAAGCTTTCTTT. V and J are TRBV10-2 and TRBJ1-1, with 7 bases matching TRBD1. The CDR3 sequence is 13 residues long. Trimming took 1 base from V and 5 from J; bases not matched to a gene: 1. Per the germline V gene, CDR1 is WSHSY and CDR2 is SAAADI.